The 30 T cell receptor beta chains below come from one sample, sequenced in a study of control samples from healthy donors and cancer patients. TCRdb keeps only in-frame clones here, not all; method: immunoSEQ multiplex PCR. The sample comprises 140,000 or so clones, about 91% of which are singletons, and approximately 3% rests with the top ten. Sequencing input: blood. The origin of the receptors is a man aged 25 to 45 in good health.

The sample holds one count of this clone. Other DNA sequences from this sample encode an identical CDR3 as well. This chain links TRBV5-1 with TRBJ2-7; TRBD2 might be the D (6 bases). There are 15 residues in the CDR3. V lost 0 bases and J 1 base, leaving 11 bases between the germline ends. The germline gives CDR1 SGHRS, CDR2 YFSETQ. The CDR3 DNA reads TGCGCCAGCAGCTTGGGGGGGGTAGGGTCCTACGAGCAGTACTTC. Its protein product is CASSLGGVGSYEQYF.

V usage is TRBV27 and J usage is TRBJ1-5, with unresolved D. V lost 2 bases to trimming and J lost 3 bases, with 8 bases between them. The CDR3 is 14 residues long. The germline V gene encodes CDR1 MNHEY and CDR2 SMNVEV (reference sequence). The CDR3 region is CASSLMAYNQPQHF. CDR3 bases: TGTGCCAGCAGTTTAATGGCCTACAATCAGCCCCAGCATTTT.

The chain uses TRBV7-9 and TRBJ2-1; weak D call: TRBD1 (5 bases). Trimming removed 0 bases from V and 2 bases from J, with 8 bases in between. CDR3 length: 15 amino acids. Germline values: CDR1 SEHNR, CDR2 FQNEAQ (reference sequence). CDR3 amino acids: CASSLAAGTYNEQFF. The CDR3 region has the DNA TGTGCCAGCAGCTTAGCGGCAGGGACCTACAATGAGCAGTTCTTC.

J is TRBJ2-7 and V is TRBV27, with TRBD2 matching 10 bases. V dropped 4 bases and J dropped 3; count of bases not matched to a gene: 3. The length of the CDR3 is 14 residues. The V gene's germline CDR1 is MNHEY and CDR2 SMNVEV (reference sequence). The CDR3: CASSSGTSVYEQYF. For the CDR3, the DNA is TGTGCCAGCAGTTCCGGGACTAGCGTCTACGAGCAGTACTTC.

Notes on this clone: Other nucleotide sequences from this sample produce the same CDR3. In DNA form, the CDR3 reads TGCAGCGTTGTCGGGAACACTGAAGCTTTCTTT. This encodes CSVVGNTEAFF. The rearrangement uses TRBV29-1 and TRBJ1-1; D gene ambiguous. In germline, CDR1 is SQVTM, CDR2 ANQGSEA. This CDR3 is 11 amino acids long. The ends were cut back, 4 bases at V and 1 base at J, with 4 bases in the middle.

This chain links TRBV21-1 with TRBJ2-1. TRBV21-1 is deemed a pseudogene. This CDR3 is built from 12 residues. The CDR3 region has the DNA TGTGCCAGCAGCAAAGATGGCGATGAGCAGTTCTTC. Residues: CASSKDGDEQFF.

This chain's CDR3 is CASSRGQGGETQYF. CDR3 in DNA: TGTGCCAGCAGTCGGGGGCAGGGGGGAGAGACCCAGTACTTC. The chain is built from TRBV11-2 and TRBJ2-5, with a tentative D call TRBD1 (7 bases). Germline loops: CDR1 SGHAT, CDR2 FQNNGV. With 6 bases removed from V and 4 bases from J, the gap between germline ends came to 15 bases. The CDR3 length is 14 residues.

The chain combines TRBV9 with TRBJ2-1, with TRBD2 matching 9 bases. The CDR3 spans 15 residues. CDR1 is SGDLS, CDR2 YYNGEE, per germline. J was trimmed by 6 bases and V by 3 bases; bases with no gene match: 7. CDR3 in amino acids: CASSAAGGPANEQFF. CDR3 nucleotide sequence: TGTGCCAGCAGCGCGGCGGGGGGGCCGGCCAATGAGCAGTTCTTC.

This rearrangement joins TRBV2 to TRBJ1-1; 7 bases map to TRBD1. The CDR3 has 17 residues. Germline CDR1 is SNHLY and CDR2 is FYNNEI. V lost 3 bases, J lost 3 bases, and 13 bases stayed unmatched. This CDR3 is CASSDGLSGRGYTEAFF. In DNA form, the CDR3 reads TGTGCCAGCAGTGATGGGTTGAGCGGCAGGGGGTACACTGAAGCTTTCTTT.

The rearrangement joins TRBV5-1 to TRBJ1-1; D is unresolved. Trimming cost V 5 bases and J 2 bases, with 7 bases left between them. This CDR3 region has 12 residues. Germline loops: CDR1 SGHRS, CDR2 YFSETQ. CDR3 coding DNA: TGCGCCAGCAGGGTAGGCAACACTGAAGCTTTCTTT. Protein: CASRVGNTEAFF.

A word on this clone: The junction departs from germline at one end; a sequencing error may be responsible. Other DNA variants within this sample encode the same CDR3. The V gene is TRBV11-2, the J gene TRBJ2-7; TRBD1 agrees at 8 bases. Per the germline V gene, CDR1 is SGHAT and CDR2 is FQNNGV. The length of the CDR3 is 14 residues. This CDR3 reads CASSLDRASYEQYF. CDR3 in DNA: TGTGCCAGCAGCTTGGACAGGGCCTCCTACGAGCAGTACTTT.

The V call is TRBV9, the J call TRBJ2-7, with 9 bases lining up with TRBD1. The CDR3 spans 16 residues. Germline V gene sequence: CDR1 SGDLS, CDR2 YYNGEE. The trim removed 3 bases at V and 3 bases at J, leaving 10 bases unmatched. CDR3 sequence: CASSATGGMDSYEQYF. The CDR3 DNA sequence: TGTGCCAGCAGCGCCACAGGGGGCATGGATAGCTACGAGCAGTACTTC.

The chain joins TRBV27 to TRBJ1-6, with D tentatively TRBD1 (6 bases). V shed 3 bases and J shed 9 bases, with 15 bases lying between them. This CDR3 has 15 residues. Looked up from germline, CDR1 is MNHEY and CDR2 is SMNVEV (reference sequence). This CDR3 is CASSLYGGQGSPLHF. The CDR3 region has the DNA TGTGCCAGCAGTTTGTATGGGGGGCAGGGTTCACCCCTCCACTTT.

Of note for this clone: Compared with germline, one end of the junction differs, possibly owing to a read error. In DNA form, the CDR3 reads TGTACCAGCAGCCTCGGGACAGCTAACACTGAAGCTTTCTTT. This codes for CTSSLGTANTEAFF. This chain connects TRBV3-1 (or the pseudogene TRBV3-2) to TRBJ1-1; 7 bases are a match to TRBD1. This CDR3 contains 14 residues. Germline-derived CDR1 and CDR2 are LGHDT and YNNKEL (reference sequence).

This CDR3 reads CATSRVSAGFYEQYF. In DNA form, the CDR3 reads TGTGCCACCAGCAGAGTCAGCGCAGGTTTCTACGAGCAGTACTTC. The chain combines TRBV15 with TRBJ2-7; D is ambiguous. V dropped 1 base and J dropped 3 bases, with 13 bases sitting between them. Per germline, CDR1 LNHNV and CDR2 YYDKDF (reference sequence). The CDR3 extends over 15 amino acids.

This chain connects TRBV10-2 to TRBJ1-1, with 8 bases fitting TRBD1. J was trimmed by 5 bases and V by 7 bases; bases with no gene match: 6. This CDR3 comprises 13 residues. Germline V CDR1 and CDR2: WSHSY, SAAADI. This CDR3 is CASTRDRGTEAFF. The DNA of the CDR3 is TGCGCCAGCACAAGAGACAGGGGAACTGAAGCTTTCTTT.

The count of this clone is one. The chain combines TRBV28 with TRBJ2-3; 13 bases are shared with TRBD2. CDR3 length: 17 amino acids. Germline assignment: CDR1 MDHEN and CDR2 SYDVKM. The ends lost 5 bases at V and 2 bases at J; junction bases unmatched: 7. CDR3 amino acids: CASSPLAGGLDTDTQYF. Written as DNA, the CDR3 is TGTGCCAGCAGTCCACTAGCGGGGGGGCTTGACACAGATACGCAGTATTTT.

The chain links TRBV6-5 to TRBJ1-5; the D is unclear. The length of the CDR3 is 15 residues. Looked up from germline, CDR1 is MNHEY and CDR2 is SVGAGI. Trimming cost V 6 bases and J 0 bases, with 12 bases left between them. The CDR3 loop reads CASSLVDASNQPQHF. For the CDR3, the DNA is TGTGCCAGCAGCCTTGTCGACGCTAGCAATCAGCCCCAGCATTTT.

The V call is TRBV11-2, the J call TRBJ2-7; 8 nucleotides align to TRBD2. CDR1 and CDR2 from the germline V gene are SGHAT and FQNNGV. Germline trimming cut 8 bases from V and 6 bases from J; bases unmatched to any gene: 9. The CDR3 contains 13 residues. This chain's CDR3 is CASSGGGSREQYF. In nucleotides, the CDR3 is TGTGCCAGCTCCGGCGGGGGGAGCCGCGAGCAGTACTTC.

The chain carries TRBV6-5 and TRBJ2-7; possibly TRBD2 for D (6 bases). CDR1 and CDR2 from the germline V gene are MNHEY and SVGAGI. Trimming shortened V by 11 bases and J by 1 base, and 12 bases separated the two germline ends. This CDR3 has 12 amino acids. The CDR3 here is CAGGTQSYEQYF. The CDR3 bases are TGTGCCGGAGGGACTCAATCCTACGAGCAGTACTTC.

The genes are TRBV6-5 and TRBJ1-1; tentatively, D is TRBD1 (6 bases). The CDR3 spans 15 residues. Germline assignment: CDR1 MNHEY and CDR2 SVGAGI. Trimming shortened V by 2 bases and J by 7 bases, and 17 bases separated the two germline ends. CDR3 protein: CASSYRMGARGEAFF. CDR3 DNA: TGTGCCAGCAGTTACCGAATGGGGGCGAGGGGTGAAGCTTTCTTT.

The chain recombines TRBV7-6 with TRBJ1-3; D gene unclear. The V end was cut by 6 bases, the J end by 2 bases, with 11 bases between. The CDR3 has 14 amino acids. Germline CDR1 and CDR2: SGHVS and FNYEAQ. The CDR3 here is CASSQTDTGNTIYF. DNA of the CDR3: TGTGCCAGCAGTCAAACAGATACTGGAAACACCATATATTTT.

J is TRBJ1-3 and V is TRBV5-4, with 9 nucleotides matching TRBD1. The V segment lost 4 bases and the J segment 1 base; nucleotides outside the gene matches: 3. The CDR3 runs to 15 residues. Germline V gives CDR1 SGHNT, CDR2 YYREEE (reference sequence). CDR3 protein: CASSPDRGSGNTIYF. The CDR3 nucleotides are TGTGCCAGCAGCCCAGACAGGGGGTCTGGAAACACCATATATTTT.

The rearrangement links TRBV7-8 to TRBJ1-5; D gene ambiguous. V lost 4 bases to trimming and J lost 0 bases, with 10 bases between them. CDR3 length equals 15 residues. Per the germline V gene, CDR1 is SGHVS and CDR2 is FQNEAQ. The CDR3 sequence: CASSSGSGSNQPQHF. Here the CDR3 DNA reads TGTGCCAGCAGCTCCGGGTCTGGTAGCAATCAGCCCCAGCATTTT.

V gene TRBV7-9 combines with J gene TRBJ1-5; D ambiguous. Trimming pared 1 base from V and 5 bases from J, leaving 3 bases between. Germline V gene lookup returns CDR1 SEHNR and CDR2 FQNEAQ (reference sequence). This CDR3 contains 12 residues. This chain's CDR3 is CASSLEHQPQHF. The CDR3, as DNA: TGTGCCAGCAGCTTAGAGCATCAGCCCCAGCATTTT.

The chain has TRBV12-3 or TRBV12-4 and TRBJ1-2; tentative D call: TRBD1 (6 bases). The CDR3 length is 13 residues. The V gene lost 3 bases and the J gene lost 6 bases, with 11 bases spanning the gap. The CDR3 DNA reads TGTGCCAGCAGTTTCCGGGGGCCTGATGGCTACACCTTC. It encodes CASSFRGPDGYTF.

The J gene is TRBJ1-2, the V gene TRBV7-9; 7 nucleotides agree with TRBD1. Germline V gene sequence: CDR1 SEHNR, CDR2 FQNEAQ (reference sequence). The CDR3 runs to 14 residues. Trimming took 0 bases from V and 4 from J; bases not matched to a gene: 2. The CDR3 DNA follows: TGTGCCAGCAGCTTAGCGGGACAGTTCTATGGCTACACCTTC. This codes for CASSLAGQFYGYTF.

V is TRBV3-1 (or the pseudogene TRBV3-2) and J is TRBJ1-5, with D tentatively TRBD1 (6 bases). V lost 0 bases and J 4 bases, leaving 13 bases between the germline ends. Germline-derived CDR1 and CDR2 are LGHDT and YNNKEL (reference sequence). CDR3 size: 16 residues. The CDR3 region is CASSQDSMTGNQPQHF. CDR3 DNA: TGTGCCAGCAGCCAAGACTCTATGACAGGAAATCAGCCCCAGCATTTT.

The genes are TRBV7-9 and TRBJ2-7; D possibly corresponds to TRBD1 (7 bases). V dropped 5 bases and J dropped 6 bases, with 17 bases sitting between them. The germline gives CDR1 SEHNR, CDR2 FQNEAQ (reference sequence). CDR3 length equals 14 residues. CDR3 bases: TGTGCCAGCAGCCCCAGGGGGTTGGGAGGCGAGCAGTACTTC. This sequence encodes CASSPRGLGGEQYF.

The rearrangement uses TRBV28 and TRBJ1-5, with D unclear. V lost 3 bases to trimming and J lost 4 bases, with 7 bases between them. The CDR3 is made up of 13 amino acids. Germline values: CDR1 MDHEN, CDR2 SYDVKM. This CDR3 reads CASSFGGNQPQHF. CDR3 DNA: TGTGCCAGCAGTTTTGGCGGAAATCAGCCCCAGCATTTT.